This is a list of T cell receptor beta chains from one sample in a study of blood T cell repertoires in COVID-19. Repertoires were generated with immunoSEQ multiplex PCR, while TCRdb's copy carries only in-frame clones and drops some. The sample yields around 110,000 clones, around four fifths seen once. The sequenced material came from peripheral blood. These receptors were obtained from a man aged 25 to 45 with acute or convalescent COVID-19. CDR3s include the opening cysteine and the closing phenylalanine or tryptophan. D genes are given only for firm matches. For some rows the clone size is stated as once, few or many, or as a class when expanded; others skip it.

clone_size	d_call	j_call	v_call	cdr3_aa	cdr3_nt
NA	TRBD1	TRBJ1-2	TRBV7-2	CASSLGGQGSYGYTF	TGTGCCAGCAGCTTGGGGGGACAGGGATCCTATGGCTACACCTTC
NA	TRBD2	TRBJ2-1	TRBV12-3/TRBV12-4	CASSGLAGIEQFF	TGTGCCAGCAGCGGACTAGCGGGAATTGAGCAGTTCTTC
NA	NA	TRBJ2-5	TRBV4-2	CASSQAYGLQETQYF	TGTGCCAGCAGCCAAGCATACGGACTCCAAGAGACCCAGTACTTC
NA	NA	TRBJ1-5	TRBV15	CATSRDRLNQPQHF	TGTGCCACCAGCAGAGATCGTCTTAATCAGCCCCAGCATTTT
few	TRBD1	TRBJ1-1	TRBV7-9	CASSPDRGGMNTEAFF	TGTGCCAGCAGCCCCGACAGGGGCGGTATGAACACTGAAGCTTTCTTT
once	TRBD1	TRBJ2-2	TRBV25-1	CASSESDRARTGELFF	TGTGCCAGCAGTGAATCCGACAGGGCACGCACCGGGGAGCTGTTTTTT
NA	TRBD1	TRBJ2-7	TRBV6-2/TRBV6-3	CASRRDRVWYEQYF	TGTGCCAGCCGCCGGGACAGGGTATGGTACGAGCAGTACTTC
NA	TRBD1	TRBJ2-5	TRBV4-2	CASSQLGTGEGETQYF	TGTGCCAGCAGCCAACTCGGGACAGGGGAGGGAGAGACCCAGTACTTC
once	TRBD2	TRBJ2-3	TRBV27	CASNLAGFGTDTQYF	TGTGCCAGCAACCTAGCGGGTTTTGGTACAGATACGCAGTATTTT
NA	NA	TRBJ1-1	TRBV6-5	CASKQVINTEAFF	TGTGCCAGCAAACAGGTAATCAACACTGAAGCTTTCTTT
NA	NA	TRBJ2-3	TRBV3-1/TRBV3-2	CASSRDLGVCTDTQYF	TGTGCCAGCAGCCGAGATCTTGGAGTATGCACAGATACGCAGTATTTT
few	NA	TRBJ2-7	TRBV5-1	CASSLVFGGSSYEQYF	TGCGCCAGCAGCTTGGTTTTCGGGGGAAGCTCCTACGAGCAGTACTTC
NA	TRBD2	TRBJ2-1	TRBV24-1	CATSGAGAYNEQFF	TGTGCCACCAGTGGAGCGGGGGCGTACAATGAGCAGTTCTTC
NA	NA	TRBJ1-1	TRBV24-1	CATGGQSNTEAFF	TGTGCCACCGGGGGACAATCGAACACTGAAGCTTTCTTT
NA	NA	TRBJ1-1	TRBV7-2	CASSPRGGETEAFF	TGTGCCAGCAGCCCCCGAGGAGGGGAAACTGAAGCTTTCTTT
NA	TRBD2	TRBJ2-1	TRBV5-4	CASSAGLAGVSSYNEQFF	TGTGCCAGCAGTGCGGGACTAGCGGGGGTAAGCTCCTACAATGAGCAGTTCTTC
once	TRBD1	TRBJ1-4	TRBV11-2	CASSLGTGTNEKLFF	TGTGCCAGCAGCCTTGGGACAGGGACTAATGAAAAACTGTTTTTT
few	TRBD1	TRBJ1-2	TRBV4-2	CASSQDRTGGGYGYTF	TGTGCCAGCAGCCAAGATCGGACAGGGGGCGGCTATGGCTACACCTTC
NA	NA	TRBJ2-2	TRBV10-1	CASSEHSGVPELFF	TGCGCCAGCAGTGAGCATAGCGGAGTCCCGGAGCTGTTTTTT
NA	TRBD2	TRBJ2-1	TRBV5-1	CASSLAGEALYNEQFF	TGCGCCAGCAGCCTGGCGGGAGAAGCCCTCTACAATGAGCAGTTCTTC
few	NA	TRBJ1-3	TRBV10-3	CAIQDGNTIYF	TGTGCCATCCAGGATGGAAACACCATATATTTT
NA	NA	TRBJ1-1	TRBV7-8	CASSLSWTATEAFF	TGTGCCAGCAGCTTAAGTTGGACAGCCACGGAAGCTTTCTTT
NA	NA	TRBJ1-1	TRBV30	CAWIKRMNTEAFF	TGTGCCTGGATAAAGAGGATGAACACTGAAGCTTTCTTT
once	NA	TRBJ2-1	TRBV6-2/TRBV6-3	CASSTTGWAEQFF	TGTGCCAGCAGCACAACAGGGTGGGCTGAGCAGTTCTTC
NA	NA	TRBJ1-6	TRBV7-9	CASSPTGNNSPLHF	TGTGCCAGCAGCCCGACGGGAAATAATTCACCCCTCCACTTT
NA	TRBD1	TRBJ1-1	TRBV27	CASYLGQGRTEAFF	TGTGCCAGCTACTTGGGACAGGGTAGGACTGAAGCTTTCTTT
few	TRBD2	TRBJ2-4	TRBV30	CAWSSSGGYLLAKNIQYF	TGTGCCTGGAGTTCTAGCGGGGGGTACCTCTTAGCCAAAAACATTCAGTACTTC